The TCR beta chain described here comes from a study of OX40 agonist ivuxolimab in advanced cancers. Turning to the study itself: Patients received the agonistic anti-OX40 (CD134) antibody ivuxolimab. Study-wide findings and caveats: Among expanded peripheral T cells, antigen specificity went undetermined. CD8+ T cells were the subset that, on average, had more expanded clones than CD4+.

The sampling schedule covered blood at baseline, cycle 4 day 1, and cycle 7 day 1. Sequencing used immunoSEQ multiplex PCR; TCRdb keeps in-frame clones, though not all of them. Of about 15,000 clones in the sample, more than 75% were seen once. With respect to this clone: Antigen specificity is unknown.

The sequences come from CD4+ or CD8+ T cells sorted from blood, collected in a trial of the OX40 agonist ivuxolimab. This receptor was taken from an adult with an advanced solid tumor such as melanoma, head and neck, liver or kidney cancer.

The CDR3 loop reads CASSFTSNEQFF. The CDR3 bases are TGTGCCAGCAGCTTTACAAGCAATGAGCAGTTCTTC. This chain connects TRBV7-9 to TRBJ2-1; unclear D gene. Trimming shortened V by 3 bases and J by 6 bases, and 6 bases separated the two germline ends. This CDR3 is 12 amino acids long. CDR1 and CDR2 (germline): SEHNR, FQNEAQ (reference sequence).